Presented here are 11 T cell receptor beta chains from one specimen sequenced in a study of CD8 T cells in ankylosing spondylitis (TCRdb year 2017). These TCRs' antigens remain unknown. Libraries came from 5' RACE. Data came from an Illumina HiSeq 2500. TCRdb reprocessing: public reads trimmed at Q25 with fastp, clones called with MiXCR, in-frame beta chains kept. Rows matching on CDR3 protein sequence are summarized as one entry with the most common DNA and genes. The sample table contains fewer than 250,000 distinct CDR3 sequences; only one count was recorded for 18% of them. The biggest ten clones account for under 45% of the sample. Results and caveats for the whole study, not just this receptor: Blood from ankylosing spondylitis patients appeared to be characterized by a TCR beta motif composed of under 10 highly homologous amino acid variants.

Sequences were obtained from blood, either unsorted or a sorted T cell fraction (not recorded which). The receptor set was obtained from a male donor with ankylosing spondylitis.

Written as DNA, the CDR3 is TGCGCCAGCAGTGAGTCGACAGGCTACGAGCAGTACTTC. Translation gives CASSESTGYEQYF. The chain combines TRBV10-1 with TRBJ2-7; D possibly corresponds to TRBD1 (6 bases). Germline V gene sequence: CDR1 WNHNN, CDR2 SYGVQD (reference sequence). The CDR3 runs 13 residues. V lost 0 bases, J lost 3 bases, and 6 bases lay in between.

This clonotype has a count of ten or more. V and J are TRBV29-1 and TRBJ2-5; D unresolved. V gave up 4 bases and J gave up 7 bases, with 13 bases separating them. The germline gives CDR1 SQVTM, CDR2 ANQGSEA. The CDR3 runs 12 residues. As DNA, the CDR3 is TGCAGCGTTGTAGGAGAGGAAGGGACCCAGTACTTC. Its protein product is CSVVGEEGTQYF.

V usage is TRBV24-1 and J usage is TRBJ2-1; 9 bases align to TRBD1. CDR1 and CDR2 (germline): KGHDR, SFDVKD. This CDR3 is 13 amino acids long. V lost 8 bases and J lost 4; bases outside the gene matches: 2. Here the CDR3 DNA reads TGTGCCACCAAGGGACAGGGATACAATGAGCAGTTCTTC. It encodes CATKGQGYNEQFF.

The rearrangement links TRBV20-1 to TRBJ1-5; D may be TRBD1 (6 bases). This CDR3 contains 15 residues. With 0 bases removed from V and 6 bases from J, the gap between germline ends came to 15 bases. CDR1 and CDR2 from the germline V gene are DFQATT and SNEGSKA (reference sequence). CDR3 in DNA: TGCAGTGCTAGAGATCTGCCGGGGGCGGCTCAGCCCCAGCATTTT. This translates into CSARDLPGAAQPQHF.

This clonotype has at least ten counts. The chain links TRBV29-1 to TRBJ2-1; 10 nucleotides match TRBD2. The CDR3 sequence is 18 residues long. CDR1 and CDR2 (germline): SQVTM, ANQGSEA. J lost 0 bases, V lost 3 bases, and 11 bases had no gene match. Written as DNA, the CDR3 is TGCAGCGTTGACGGTCTAGCGGGGGACCTTAGCTCCTACAATGAGCAGTTCTTC. It encodes CSVDGLAGDLSSYNEQFF.

The rearrangement links TRBV9 to TRBJ2-1; perhaps TRBD2 as D (6 bases). Trimming shortened V by 2 bases and J by 0 bases, and 12 bases separated the two germline ends. Looked up from germline, CDR1 is SGDLS and CDR2 is YYNGEE. The CDR3 totals 16 residues. The CDR3 DNA reads as TGTGCCAGCAGCGTTAGCGGTTACTCCTCCTACAATGAGCAGTTCTTC. Protein: CASSVSGYSSYNEQFF.

A few counts support this clonotype. The V and J genes are TRBV20-1 and TRBJ2-7; 11 bases agree with TRBD2. The J segment lost 6 bases and the V segment lost 2 bases, leaving 9 bases of the junction unmatched. The germline gives CDR1 DFQATT, CDR2 SNEGSKA (reference sequence). The CDR3 is 15 amino acids. CDR3 sequence reads: CSARSLAGGLLEQYF. CDR3 in DNA: TGCAGTGCTAGATCTCTAGCGGGGGGCCTTCTCGAGCAGTACTTC.

This clonotype was observed a few times. The chain employs TRBV5-6 and TRBJ2-7; the D call may be TRBD1 or TRBD2 (6 bases each). With 5 bases removed from V and 2 bases from J, the gap between germline ends came to 17 bases. This CDR3 has 15 residues. CDR1 is SGHDT, CDR2 YYEEEE, per germline. The CDR3 here is CASRYLGGPTYEQYF. The CDR3 DNA reads TGTGCCAGCAGGTACCTCGGGGGCCCCACCTACGAGCAGTACTTC.

The V gene is TRBV29-1, the J gene TRBJ2-4; 13 nucleotides line up with TRBD2. The length of the CDR3 is 13 residues. Germline CDR1 and CDR2: SQVTM and ANQGSEA. The CDR3: CSARTSGSYIQYF. The CDR3 DNA sequence: TGCAGTGCCCGGACTAGCGGGAGTTACATTCAGTACTTC.

This clonotype was counted at least ten times. The chain employs TRBV6-1 and TRBJ2-1, with 11 bases identical to TRBD2. CDR1 MNHNS and CDR2 SASEGT come from the germline V gene. The V segment lost 1 base and the J segment 4 bases; nucleotides outside the gene matches: 0. The CDR3 covers 15 residues. The CDR3 DNA reads TGTGCCAGCAGTGAAGTAGCGGGAGGGTACAATGAGCAGTTCTTC. Its translation: CASSEVAGGYNEQFF.

The CDR3 DNA reads TGCGCCAGCAGCCAGGGGGGACTAGCCCACGAGCAGTACTTC. Amino acid sequence: CASSQGGLAHEQYF. The rearrangement uses TRBV4-3 and TRBJ2-7; 9 bases map to TRBD2. The germline gives CDR1 LGHNA, CDR2 YSLEER. Losses at the gene ends were 3 bases for V and 5 bases for J; bases not matched to a gene: 5. CDR3 size: 14 residues.